This TCR beta chain was sequenced in a study of blood T cell repertoires in COVID-19. V lost 5 bases and J 6 bases, leaving 19 bases between the germline ends. Germline V gene data show CDR1 as KGHSH and CDR2 as LQKENI. The CDR3 covers 15 residues. Authors' analysis steps: Quantification of nucleated cells was approximated via reference gene primer amplification. Method: immunoSEQ multiplex PCR; TCRdb's copy keeps in-frame clones and lacks some. V, J and clone size derive from that table, while D and trimming were established from the DNA sequence. The repertoire holds some 89,000 clones, less than 95% seen once, with about 1.7% in the top ten.

V gene TRBV18 combines with J gene TRBJ1-2; D perhaps matches TRBD1 (6 bases). This TCR was sampled from a man in his sixties with acute or convalescent COVID-19. Sequenced sample: peripheral blood. CDR3 protein: CASSSWRGAQDGYTF. CDR3 nucleotide sequence: TGTGCCAGCTCAAGCTGGCGGGGGGCGCAAGATGGCTACACCTTC.